This T cell receptor beta chain stems from a study of T-cell reconstitution after alpha-beta-depleted transplantation in children. This sample's TCRbeta library carried unique molecular identifier barcodes. A single record per CDR3 protein comes from TCRdb applying MiXCR to the PCR reads. The repertoire holds about 200,000 distinct CDR3 sequences, roughly 8.3% seen once, with 35% in the top ten. Germline-derived CDR1 and CDR2 are SGHVS and FQNEAQ. The CDR3 loop spans 14 amino acids. V lost 3 bases, J lost 3 bases, and 12 bases lay in between. At least ten counts were recorded for this clonotype. Its matching antigen is unknown. Study outcomes and limitations: A year post-transplant, T-cell counts and diversity derived mostly from newly produced T cells. The study reportedly traced alpha-beta T cells about two months after transplant to several hundred expanded graft clones. Recipient T cells and thymic progenitors that survived gave rise to the high TCRbeta diversity observed at day 60 in some patients.

The chain combines TRBV7-8 with TRBJ2-7, with D perhaps matching TRBD2 (6 bases). The TCR originated in a male patient between 2 and 10 years old who had a stem cell transplant for acute myeloid leukemia, so the T cells may come from the graft donor. The starting material was PBMCs, mostly from graft donor cells, obtained 360 days after TCRalphabeta/CD19-depleted stem cell transplant. CDR3: CASSFLPSDYEQYF. The CDR3 DNA reads TGTGCCAGCAGCTTCCTTCCTAGCGACTACGAGCAGTACTTC.